A selection of T cell receptor beta chains follows, all from one sample in a study of T-cell memory formation after mild COVID-19. TCRdb analysed the 5' RACE reads with MiXCR anew, one entry per CDR3 protein. Among more than 110,000 distinct CDR3 sequences listed, about 14% were seen once. The sequenced sample was PBMCs or a T cell subset sorted from them (not recorded which). The receptors stem from an adult woman who had mild COVID-19 (a few samples of this study predate the infection). Cell type and time point are not known. CDR3s include the opening cysteine and the closing phenylalanine or tryptophan. A D gene is named only where the DNA matches it firmly. Rows give clone size only sometimes, using once, few, many, or a class for an expanded clone.

TRBV6-2/TRBV6-3,TRBJ2-5,19,TRBD1,few,TGTGCCAGCACTGAATCCGGGACAGGGCGTCCCGCGTACCAAGAGACCCAGTACTTC,CASTESGTGRPAYQETQYF
TRBV6-6,TRBJ1-2,15,-,-,TGTGCCAGCGAAGAAGCGCGGGGTACAGGGCATGGCTACACCTTC,CASEEARGTGHGYTF
TRBV24-1,TRBJ2-1,12,-,-,TGTGCCACCACCGGGCGAGTCAACGAGCAGTTCTTC,CATTGRVNEQFF
TRBV9,TRBJ2-1,14,-,few,TGTGCCAGCAGCGACCACGGACTTTTCGATGAGCAGTTCTTC,CASSDHGLFDEQFF
TRBV4-3,TRBJ2-3,17,-,-,TGCGCCAGCAGCCAAGAGGGAGGATTGACTAGACCAGATACGCAGTATTTT,CASSQEGGLTRPDTQYF
TRBV20-1,TRBJ1-1,15,-,-,TGCAGTGCTAGCCTCATGGACAGCCTGAACACTGAAGCTTTCTTT,CSASLMDSLNTEAFF
TRBV6-5,TRBJ2-1,15,-,few,TGTGCCAGCAGTTACAATCCAAACTCCTACAATGAGCAGTTCTTC,CASSYNPNSYNEQFF
TRBV5-1,TRBJ1-6,15,-,-,TGCGCCAGCAGCTTGGGAGGAGGGAAGGAGTCACCCCTCCACTTT,CASSLGGGKESPLHF
TRBV9,TRBJ1-2,14,-,-,TGTGCCAGCAGCGTTGGGAGGGCGGACTATGGCTACACCTTC,CASSVGRADYGYTF
TRBV24-1,TRBJ1-5,14,-,-,TGTGCCACCAGTGAAGGAGGGGAAGGGCAGCCCCAGCATTTT,CATSEGGEGQPQHF
TRBV5-4,TRBJ2-1,16,TRBD2,few,TGTGCCAGCAGCCCTGGTCGGGCCAGCGGGAGCAATGAGCAGTTCTTC,CASSPGRASGSNEQFF
TRBV11-2,TRBJ1-1,13,-,many,TGTGCCAGCAGTCAGAGACAGTACACTGAAGCTTTCTTT,CASSQRQYTEAFF
TRBV7-9,TRBJ1-5,15,-,few,TGTGCCAGCAGCTTAGGCCAAGGGAGCAATCAGCCCCAGCATTTT,CASSLGQGSNQPQHF
TRBV14,TRBJ2-1,16,TRBD2,-,TGTGCCAGCAGCCCACTAGCGGGGGGGACTTACAATGAGCAGTTCTTC,CASSPLAGGTYNEQFF
TRBV6-5,TRBJ2-1,15,TRBD1,-,TGTGCCAGCAGTTATAACAGGGGGTTCTACAATGAGCAGTTCTTC,CASSYNRGFYNEQFF
TRBV20-1,TRBJ2-7,15,TRBD1,-,TGCAGTGCTCGTTTAGACAGGGGTTCCCTACGCGAGCAGTACTTC,CSARLDRGSLREQYF
TRBV12-3/TRBV12-4,TRBJ1-2,14,TRBD1,few,TGTGCCAGCAGTCCCTTCGACAGGGGCAATGGCTACACCTTC,CASSPFDRGNGYTF
TRBV19,TRBJ2-1,15,-,-,TGTGCCAGTAGTATAGGTGGGGGCCCGGTCAATGAGCAGTTCTTC,CASSIGGGPVNEQFF
TRBV7-9,TRBJ1-1,16,-,once,TGTGCCAGCAGCTTGGCCGGGCCCGGTTCGGGCACTGAAGCTTTATTT,CASSLAGPGSGTEALF
TRBV25-1,TRBJ2-7,13,-,-,TGTGCCACCACAGAGGGTGGGTTCTACGAGCAGTACTTC,CATTEGGFYEQYF
TRBV5-4,TRBJ2-1,15,TRBD2,-,TGTGCCAGCAGCTTGGGGACTAGACCTCACAATGAGCAGTTCTTC,CASSLGTRPHNEQFF
TRBV9,TRBJ2-1,15,TRBD2,many,TGTGCCAGCAGCGTGACTAGCGGGGCTGGGGATGAGCAGTTCTTC,CASSVTSGAGDEQFF
TRBV24-1,TRBJ1-3,13,-,many,TGTGCCACCAGTGATTCCCCTGGAAACACCATATATTTT,CATSDSPGNTIYF
TRBV29-1,TRBJ2-5,12,-,many,TGCAGCGTTGAGGTTGGTGAGGAGACCCAGTACTTC,CSVEVGEETQYF
TRBV29-1,TRBJ2-2,15,-,-,TGCAGCGCCACTCGTGCAGGGGGGTATTCCGGGGAGCTGTTTTTT,CSATRAGGYSGELFF
TRBV12-3/TRBV12-4,TRBJ2-7,12,-,few,TGTGCCACCAGTCGCGGCCTTTACGAGCAGTACTTC,CATSRGLYEQYF
TRBV7-2,TRBJ1-2,15,-,few,TGTGCCAGCAGCCCCGTCCGCCTGAGTGACTATGGCTACACCTTC,CASSPVRLSDYGYTF
TRBV4-1,TRBJ2-1,19,TRBD2,-,TGCGCCAGCAGCCTTAGTTTAGGACTAGCGGGGCCGGGAAGGAATGAGCAGTTCTTC,CASSLSLGLAGPGRNEQFF
TRBV20-1,TRBJ2-1,11,-,-,TGCAGTGCTAGAAGTAGGGGTGAGCAGTTCTTC,CSARSRGEQFF
TRBV4-3,TRBJ2-1,17,-,many,TGCGCCAGCAGCCAAGTGGAGACTACCCTTATCGGGAATGAGCAGTTCTTC,CASSQVETTLIGNEQFF
TRBV6-2/TRBV6-3,TRBJ2-1,18,-,-,TGTGCCAGCAGTTACGCCCTTTCGGGGCCCTTTACGGGCAATGAGCAGTTCTTC,CASSYALSGPFTGNEQFF
TRBV20-1,TRBJ2-1,13,-,-,TGCAGTGCTACTCTCACGAATTACAATGAGCAGTTCTTC,CSATLTNYNEQFF
TRBV29-1,TRBJ2-7,13,-,many,TGCAGCGACCAGGGGGGTAGATCCTACGAGCAGTACTTC,CSDQGGRSYEQYF
TRBV7-2,TRBJ2-5,16,-,many,TGTGCCAGCGCTCCGGGGTATAATCCCCTGGAGGAGACCCAGTACTTC,CASAPGYNPLEETQYF
TRBV6-5,TRBJ2-1,13,TRBD2,few,TGTGCCAGCAGCCATAGCGGGATTGATGAGCAGTTCTTC,CASSHSGIDEQFF
TRBV12-3/TRBV12-4,TRBJ2-1,15,TRBD2,-,TGTGCCAGCAGCCTAAGCGGGAGACCTTTGTATGAGCAGTTCTTC,CASSLSGRPLYEQFF
TRBV4-2,TRBJ2-7,14,-,few,TGTGCCAGCAGCCCGGGACTGCGAACCTACGAGCAGTACTTC,CASSPGLRTYEQYF
TRBV29-1,TRBJ2-3,12,-,-,TGCAGCGGGAGGGGGAGGACAGATACGCAGTATTTT,CSGRGRTDTQYF
TRBV12-3/TRBV12-4,TRBJ1-1,11,-,once,TGTGCCAGCAAGGAGGGGCCGGAAGCTTTCTTT,CASKEGPEAFF
TRBV4-2,TRBJ1-2,16,-,-,TGTGCCAGCAGCTCAATTAGCTGGACACAGGATCGAGGCTACACCTTC,CASSSISWTQDRGYTF
TRBV15,TRBJ2-1,15,TRBD1,-,TGTGCCACCAGCAGAGATCGTAGGGGGCACAATGAGCAGTTCTTC,CATSRDRRGHNEQFF
TRBV29-1,TRBJ2-1,15,TRBD1,few,TGCAGCGATACCGGGACAGCCGACTACTACAATGAGCAGTTCTTC,CSDTGTADYYNEQFF
TRBV5-1,TRBJ2-3,12,-,-,TGCGCCAGCAATAGAGACGCAGATACGCAGTATTTT,CASNRDADTQYF
TRBV15,TRBJ2-5,14,TRBD1,-,TGTGCCACCAGCAGATCAGGGGGCCAAGAGACCCAGTACTTC,CATSRSGGQETQYF
TRBV11-2,TRBJ2-1,14,-,-,TGTGCCAGCAGCTTCTTAGGGCGTTACAATGAGCAGTTCTTC,CASSFLGRYNEQFF
TRBV2,TRBJ2-4,14,TRBD2,-,TGTGCCAGCAGTGACCTAGCGGGGGGCGGCATTCAGTACTTC,CASSDLAGGGIQYF
TRBV4-2,TRBJ1-2,17,-,few,TGTGCCAGCAGCCAAGATCATACCCTCTCCGACCTCCATGGCTACACCTTC,CASSQDHTLSDLHGYTF
TRBV7-2,TRBJ2-5,16,-,few,TGTGCCAGCAGCTCCTTGGGCGGGGGCTGGGAAGAGACCCAGTACTTC,CASSSLGGGWEETQYF
TRBV24-1,TRBJ1-1,13,-,few,TGTGCCACCAGTGGAGGGGGGGACACTGAAGCTTTCTTT,CATSGGGDTEAFF
TRBV5-1,TRBJ1-4,13,TRBD1,-,TGCGCCAGCAGAGGGACAGGGAATGAAAAACTGTTTTTT,CASRGTGNEKLFF
TRBV5-6,TRBJ2-1,16,-,many,TGTGCCAGCAGCTCGAGGGAATACCTCTCCTACAATGAGCAGTTCTTC,CASSSREYLSYNEQFF
TRBV11-2,TRBJ2-7,15,-,-,TGTGCCAGCAGCTCCCATGGAGGGTCGGCCTACGAGCAGTACTTC,CASSSHGGSAYEQYF
TRBV5-1,TRBJ2-3,14,TRBD2,-,TGCGCCAGCAAGGGGACTACTAGCACAGATACGCAGTATTTT,CASKGTTSTDTQYF
TRBV29-1,TRBJ1-1,10,-,few,TGCAGCGTTGAGTCCACTGAAGCTTTCTTT,CSVESTEAFF
TRBV27,TRBJ2-1,15,-,-,TGTGCCAGCAACGCCCTTGTGGGCCGGCTGGGTGAGCAGTTCTTC,CASNALVGRLGEQFF
TRBV4-3,TRBJ2-7,15,TRBD2,few,TGCGCCAGCAGCCAAGAGACTAGCGGACCCTACGAGCAGTACTTC,CASSQETSGPYEQYF
TRBV7-2,TRBJ2-5,15,TRBD2,few,TGTGCCAGCAGCTCCCTAGCGGGTGCAGCAGAGACCCAGTACTTC,CASSSLAGAAETQYF